Below are 26 T cell receptor beta chains sequenced from a single sample in a study of T cell repertoires in cytomegalovirus infection. MiXCR was run by TCRdb on the reads, yielding one entry per CDR3 protein. The profile covers roughly 200,000 distinct CDR3 sequences, with nearly 9.5% appearing a single time and around 4.4% taken by the ten largest. Sample: PBMCs. These receptors were taken from a human donor in good health (CMV status not recorded). Some clones in this sample may be carry-over from other donors' samples.

This clonotype was recorded many times. This chain links TRBV7-6 with TRBJ2-3, with TRBD2 identical over 8 bases. The V segment lost 5 bases and the J segment 5 bases; nucleotides outside the gene matches: 12. The CDR3 totals 16 residues. The germline CDR1 and CDR2 sequences are SGHVS and FNYEAQ. CDR3 nucleotide sequence: TGTGCCAGCAGCCCCCGTCCGGGGGGGCAGGGAGATACGCAGTATTTT. It is translated as CASSPRPGGQGDTQYF.

The chain carries TRBV6-6 and TRBJ1-2; D remains unclear. This CDR3 region has 13 residues. Germline loops: CDR1 MNHNY, CDR2 SVGAGI (reference sequence). The V end was cut by 6 bases, the J end by 4 bases, with 12 bases between. CDR3 protein: CASRPADTYGYTF. The CDR3 coding sequence is TGTGCCAGCAGGCCCGCGGATACCTATGGCTACACCTTC.

This clonotype was counted many times. This chain connects TRBV29-1 to TRBJ2-7; 10 bases agree with TRBD2. V lost 1 base to trimming and J lost 2 bases; unmatched junction nucleotides: 8. CDR3 length: 16 residues. Per the germline V gene, CDR1 is SQVTM and CDR2 is ANQGSEA. The CDR3 is CSVEVASGGHAYEQYF. For the CDR3, the DNA is TGCAGCGTTGAAGTTGCTAGCGGGGGCCACGCCTACGAGCAGTACTTC.

This clonotype was recorded a few times. This rearrangement joins TRBV11-2 to TRBJ1-1; 10 bases fit TRBD1. Germline CDR1 SGHAT, CDR2 FQNNGV. V dropped 2 bases and J dropped 6; count of bases not matched to a gene: 3. The CDR3 is made up of 14 amino acids. In DNA form, the CDR3 reads TGTGCCAGCAGCTTATTTGGGACAGGGGCTGAAGCTTTCTTT. Amino acid sequence: CASSLFGTGAEAFF. The full variable domain, in which reference TRBV11-2 and TRBJ1-1 provide the parts outside the CDR3, is EAGVAQSPRYKIIEKRQSVAFWCNPISGHATLYWYQQILGQGPKLLIQFQNNGVVDDSQLPKDRFSAERLKGVDSTLKIQPAKLEDSAVYLCASSLFGTGAEAFFGQGTRLTVV.

This clonotype was seen ten or more times. The chain is built from TRBV7-2 and TRBJ2-5; the D gene is possibly TRBD2 (5 bases). Germline values: CDR1 SGHTA, CDR2 FQGNSA. The CDR3 has 13 residues. Trimming removed 5 bases at V and 7 bases at J, with 14 bases between. The CDR3 is CASSPRTGGTQYF. DNA of the CDR3: TGTGCCAGCAGCCCAAGGACTGGAGGGACCCAGTACTTC.

This clonotype came up many times. This chain joins TRBV7-8 and TRBJ2-1; TRBD1 agrees at 9 bases. Germline CDR1 and CDR2: SGHVS and FQNEAQ. After removal of 5 bases from V and 2 bases from J, the junction contained 4 bases not matched to a gene. The CDR3 length is 15 residues. The CDR3 spells CASSQDRGTYNEQFF. In DNA, the CDR3 is TGTGCCAGCAGCCAAGACAGGGGGACCTACAATGAGCAGTTCTTC.

This clonotype was detected a few times. The chain couples TRBV2 to TRBJ2-7; no clear D. The CDR3 spans 13 residues. Germline V gene sequence: CDR1 SNHLY, CDR2 FYNNEI. The V end lost 2 bases, the J end lost 4 bases, and 9 bases lay between the germline ends. The CDR3 DNA follows: TGTGCCAGCAGTGAAAATGATTTGTACGAGCAGTACTTC. This sequence encodes CASSENDLYEQYF.

Regarding this clonotype: With a much larger clone just one base away, this may be a read error. Because it lacks the conserved phenylalanine or tryptophan at the end, this CDR3 is likely a read error. The chain combines TRBV28 with TRBJ2-4; 9 bases align to TRBD2. V shed 3 bases and J 9 bases; nucleotides not matched to a gene: 12. This CDR3 has 16 residues. From germline, CDR1 is MDHEN and CDR2 SYDVKM. CDR3 nucleotides: TGTGCCAGCAGTTTGGTGCTAGCGGGAACCCACGTCATTCAGTACTTA. Protein: CASSLVLAGTHVIQYL.

This clonotype was found many times. This rearrangement joins TRBV7-2 to TRBJ2-2, with D possibly being TRBD1 (5 bases). This CDR3 has 14 residues. Germline V lookup: CDR1 SGHTA, CDR2 FQGNSA. Trimming took off 5 bases at V and 4 bases at J, with 11 bases between the two ends. CDR3 bases: TGTGCCAGCAGCCAACAGGAAACCACCGGGGAGCTGTTTTTT. Protein: CASSQQETTGELFF.

This clonotype was detected ten times or more. DNA of the CDR3: TGTGCCAGCAGTTGGCCTCTAGCGGGGGGCACAGATACGCAGTATTTT. It specifies CASSWPLAGGTDTQYF. This chain connects TRBV28 to TRBJ2-3; TRBD2 agrees at 10 bases. CDR1 is MDHEN and CDR2 is SYDVKM in the germline V gene. The length of the CDR3 is 16 residues. Trimming at V came to 4 bases and at J to 1 base, leaving 5 bases not matched to a gene.

This clonotype occurred many times. V gene TRBV7-2 combines with J gene TRBJ2-3; 14 bases match TRBD2. The CDR3 loop spans 17 amino acids. In germline, CDR1 is SGHTA, CDR2 FQGNSA. Unmatched junction bases numbered 6, after V lost 0 bases and J lost 7 bases. The CDR3 DNA reads as TGTGCCAGCAGCTTAGCGGGGACTAGCGGGAGTATGTATACGCAGTATTTT. Amino acid sequence: CASSLAGTSGSMYTQYF. The variable domain in full, completed from reference TRBV7-2 and TRBJ2-3, reads GAGVSQSPSNKVTEKGKDVELRCDPISGHTALYWYRQSLGQGLEFLIYFQGNSAPDKSGLPSDRFSAERTGGSVSTLTIQRTQQEDSAVYLCASSLAGTSGSMYTQYFGPGTRLTVL.

Many counts were recorded for this clonotype. The chain is built from TRBV12-3 or TRBV12-4 and TRBJ1-6; D is uncertain. The CDR3 is made up of 13 amino acids. Trimming stripped 6 bases from V and 15 bases from J, with 18 bases between. The CDR3 region is CASSRGNGNRLHF. The CDR3 nucleotides read TGTGCCAGCAGCCGAGGGAACGGGAACCGCCTCCACTTT.

This rearrangement joins TRBV6-2 or TRBV6-3 to TRBJ2-2; D not certain. Germline lookup yields CDR1 MNHEY and CDR2 SVGEGT. CDR3 length equals 15 residues. V was trimmed by 6 bases and J by 3 bases, leaving 14 bases between them. The CDR3 DNA reads as TGTGCCAGCAGCCTAGTGTCCGGGTACACCGGGGAGCTGTTTTTT. This sequence encodes CASSLVSGYTGELFF.

V usage is TRBV29-1 and J usage is TRBJ2-3; the match to TRBD1 covers 7 bases. Germline trimming cut 8 bases from V and 1 base from J; bases unmatched to any gene: 12. The CDR3 loop spans 15 amino acids. The germline V gene encodes CDR1 SQVTM and CDR2 ANQGSEA. DNA of the CDR3: TGCAGCCCAATCACCAGGACAGGAGGCACAGATACGCAGTATTTT. It is translated as CSPITRTGGTDTQYF.

This clonotype occurred a few times. The J gene is TRBJ1-1, the V gene TRBV6-1; D gene ambiguous. This CDR3 comprises 15 residues. The V and J ends lost 3 bases and 1 base respectively, with 12 bases between them. Germline lookup yields CDR1 MNHNS and CDR2 SASEGT. In DNA, the CDR3 is TGTGCCAGCAGTGAGATGGGGATGGGGAACACTGAAGCTTTCTTT. This sequence encodes CASSEMGMGNTEAFF.

Ten or more counts support this clonotype. CDR3 residues: CASSPPFPGFTDTQYF. In DNA, the CDR3 is TGTGCCAGCAGCCCCCCCTTTCCGGGGTTCACAGATACGCAGTATTTT. The chain carries TRBV7-2 and TRBJ2-3; TRBD2 might be the D (5 bases). The ends were cut back, 5 bases at V and 2 bases at J, with 17 bases in the middle. Germline assignment: CDR1 SGHTA and CDR2 FQGNSA. This CDR3 is 16 amino acids long.

The genes are TRBV7-9 and TRBJ2-7, with D perhaps being TRBD1 or TRBD2 (5 bases each). Deletions cut 5 bases from V and 2 bases from J, with 13 bases between. Germline values: CDR1 SEHNR, CDR2 FQNEAQ (reference sequence). There are 14 residues in the CDR3. CDR3 sequence (DNA): TGTGCCAGCAGCGGACGGGACGCCGCCTACGAGCAGTACTTC. Translated, it gives CASSGRDAAYEQYF.

There are a few counts of this clonotype. V usage is TRBV27 and J usage is TRBJ2-1, with TRBD2 matching over 11 bases. Germline lookup yields CDR1 MNHEY and CDR2 SMNVEV (reference sequence). This CDR3 region has 15 residues. The trim removed 5 bases at V and 5 bases at J, leaving 5 bases unmatched. The CDR3 DNA reads as TGTGCCAGCAGTCCCCGACTAGCGGGGAACAATGAGCAGTTCTTC. It encodes CASSPRLAGNNEQFF.

The chain recombines TRBV6-2 or TRBV6-3 with TRBJ2-1, with 8 nucleotides matching TRBD2. The CDR3 length is 15 residues. The trim removed 5 bases at V and 6 bases at J, leaving 9 bases unmatched. The germline gives CDR1 MNHEY, CDR2 SVGEGT. CDR3 sequence reads: CASSPQTGGGNEQFF. The CDR3 DNA reads TGTGCCAGCAGTCCTCAGACGGGGGGGGGCAATGAGCAGTTCTTC.

This chain uses TRBV20-1 with TRBJ2-3; 10 nucleotides agree with TRBD2. V was pared by 6 bases and J by 1 base, with 1 base of the junction left unmatched. Germline V lookup: CDR1 DFQATT, CDR2 SNEGSKA (reference sequence). The CDR3 extends over 13 amino acids. CDR3 sequence (DNA): TGCAGTGCAGGGACTAGCGGCACAGATACGCAGTATTTT. This encodes CSAGTSGTDTQYF.

The J gene is TRBJ1-1, the V gene TRBV29-1; 7 bases match TRBD1. There are 13 residues in the CDR3. Germline CDR1 SQVTM, CDR2 ANQGSEA. Losses at the gene ends were 6 bases for V and 3 bases for J; bases not matched to a gene: 7. The CDR3 loop is CSVTQGLDTEAFF. In DNA, the CDR3 is TGCAGCGTGACACAGGGGTTGGACACTGAAGCTTTCTTT.

The chain employs TRBV29-1 and TRBJ1-3; perhaps TRBD1 as D (6 bases). Germline V CDR1 and CDR2: SQVTM, ANQGSEA. The CDR3 sequence is 16 residues long. V was trimmed by 3 bases and J by 0 bases, leaving 15 bases between them. The CDR3 sequence is CSVDQGTANSGNTIYF. The CDR3 coding sequence is TGCAGCGTTGATCAGGGGACCGCGAACTCTGGAAACACCATATATTTT.

This clonotype was observed a few times. The CDR3 region has the DNA TGCAGCGTTTTGGACTCCCTGACTCGGGAGCAGTACTTC. It yields the protein CSVLDSLTREQYF. The V and J genes are TRBV29-1 and TRBJ2-7, with a possible D match to TRBD2 (5 bases). Per the germline V gene, CDR1 is SQVTM and CDR2 is ANQGSEA. Between the trimmed V and J ends, which lost 5 bases and 7 bases, there was a span of 18 bases. CDR3 length: 13 amino acids.

This clonotype was seen repeatedly, ten times or more. The genes are TRBV28 and TRBJ1-2; D not certain. CDR3 length: 11 residues. Germline V lookup: CDR1 MDHEN, CDR2 SYDVKM. Trimming left V 4 bases short and J 10 bases short, with 10 bases between. In DNA form, the CDR3 reads TGTGCCAGCAGTTCCCACCAGACCTACACCTTC. This codes for CASSSHQTYTF.

This clonotype showed up many times. The rearrangement uses TRBV7-2 and TRBJ2-7; tentatively, D is TRBD1 (6 bases). Trimming removed 5 bases at V and 7 bases at J, with 18 bases between. CDR3 length: 14 residues. In germline, CDR1 is SGHTA, CDR2 FQGNSA. The CDR3 DNA is TGTGCCAGCAGCCCGACCCGACCAGGGACAGAGCAGTACTTC. It encodes CASSPTRPGTEQYF. The full variable domain, with the rest looked up from reference TRBV7-2 and TRBJ2-7, is GAGVSQSPSNKVTEKGKDVELRCDPISGHTALYWYRQSLGQGLEFLIYFQGNSAPDKSGLPSDRFSAERTGGSVSTLTIQRTQQEDSAVYLCASSPTRPGTEQYFGPGTRLTVT.

The sample holds a few counts of this clonotype. The chain combines TRBV7-8 with TRBJ2-3; D not certain. The CDR3 is 13 residues long. Germline lookup yields CDR1 SGHVS and CDR2 FQNEAQ. Trimming shortened V by 2 bases and J by 7 bases, and 10 bases separated the two germline ends. Written as DNA, the CDR3 is TGTGCCAGCAGCTTAAGCCCCGACAATACGCAGTATTTT. Translation gives CASSLSPDNTQYF.